Given below is one T cell receptor beta chain in context. This specimen belongs to a study of blood T cell repertoires in COVID-19. Study as a whole: Material from acute and convalescent COVID-19 was sourced from the United States, Italy and Spain.

Original data processing: Amplification of reference gene primers provided the estimated nucleated cell counts. TCRdb keeps only in-frame clones here, not all; method: immunoSEQ multiplex PCR. Clone size and V and J calls were adopted from that table, with D and trimming inferred from the DNA. The sample has about 240,000 clones; roughly 90% are singletons. Trimming removed 5 bases from V and 5 bases from J; junction bases left unmatched: 5. CDR1 is MNHEY, CDR2 SVGAGI, per germline. The CDR3 is made up of 14 amino acids. Specimen: peripheral blood. V is TRBV6-5 and J is TRBJ1-5; 8 bases fit TRBD1. The sequence came from a woman in her thirties with acute or convalescent COVID-19. The CDR3 coding sequence is TGTGCCAGCAGTCCCATGACAGGGGATCAGCCCCAGCATTTT. Protein: CASSPMTGDQPQHF.